Below are 11 T cell receptor beta chains sequenced from a single sample in a study of Ad26.COV2.S vaccination and SARS-CoV-2 variants. The table came from immunoSEQ multiplex PCR; TCRdb's copy has only in-frame clones and leaves some out. The sample lists 300,000 to 350,000 clones, around 85% occurring once. Indicated treatment: roughly 20 received Ad26.COV2.S at low or high dose, single or two shots; about 5 received placebo; per-sample allocation not given. Samples came from day 63 after the first vaccine or placebo injection. Sample: peripheral blood, taken in a trial of Ad26.COV2.S vaccine versus placebo. The source of these receptors is a person between 18 and 59 years old who received the Ad26.COV2.S COVID-19 vaccine or a placebo.

The rearrangement links TRBV27 to TRBJ1-2; no clear D gene. Germline V CDR1 and CDR2: MNHEY, SMNVEV (reference sequence). This CDR3 contains 16 residues. V was clipped by 0 bases and J by 5 bases, with 16 bases between them. CDR3 sequence: CASSLSMPGSIYGYTF. In nucleotides, the CDR3 is TGTGCCAGCAGTTTATCGATGCCGGGTTCCATTTATGGCTACACCTTC.

The chain links TRBV19 to TRBJ1-1; D not resolved. CDR1 is LNHDA and CDR2 is SQIVND in the germline V gene (reference sequence). Between the trimmed V and J ends, which lost 9 bases and 3 bases, there was a span of 11 bases. CDR3 length equals 12 residues. The CDR3 sequence is CARTKVDTEAFF. The CDR3, as DNA: TGTGCCAGAACAAAAGTGGACACTGAAGCTTTCTTT.

J is TRBJ1-5 and V is TRBV1; the table's D call, TRBD1, has no DNA check behind it. TRBV1 is deemed a pseudogene. CDR3 length: 16 amino acids. The CDR3 loop is CTSSHGINRFGRPQHF. The CDR3 DNA reads TGCACCAGCAGCCACGGAATAAACAGGTTTGGCAGGCCCCAGCATTTT.

The J gene is TRBJ2-6, the V gene TRBV5-1, with D maybe TRBD2 (5 bases). Trimming took off 4 bases at V and 0 bases at J, with 11 bases between the two ends. The CDR3 extends over 16 amino acids. The germline V gene encodes CDR1 SGHRS and CDR2 YFSETQ. CDR3 DNA sequence: TGCGCCAGCAGCCTAGCTACTAGCTCTGGGGCCAACGTCCTGACTTTC. Amino acids: CASSLATSSGANVLTF.

This clone was counted only a few times. This rearrangement joins TRBV6-6 to TRBJ2-3; D is unclear. Germline loops: CDR1 MNHNY, CDR2 SVGAGI (reference sequence). Trimming shortened V by 2 bases and J by 4 bases, and 7 bases separated the two germline ends. This CDR3 has 13 residues. CDR3 residues: CASSYAESDTQYF. The DNA of the CDR3 is TGTGCCAGCAGTTACGCCGAGTCAGATACGCAGTATTTT.

V gene TRBV28 combines with J gene TRBJ1-5, with D maybe TRBD1 (6 bases). Germline values: CDR1 MDHEN, CDR2 SYDVKM. This CDR3 is 14 amino acids long. V lost 6 bases, J lost 3 bases, and 12 bases lay in between. CDR3 sequence (DNA): TGTGCCAGCAGAATTGGGGGGCTCAATCAGCCCCAGCATTTT. Its translation is CASRIGGLNQPQHF.

This rearrangement joins TRBV12-3 or TRBV12-4 to TRBJ1-2; D is undetermined. The V and J ends lost 1 base and 4 bases respectively, with 7 bases between them. The CDR3 spans 13 residues. The CDR3 loop is CASSLGLPYGYTF. The CDR3 region has the DNA TGTGCCAGCAGTTTAGGGCTCCCCTATGGCTACACCTTC.

The chain joins TRBV6-1 to TRBJ1-2; no clear D gene. The germline V gene has CDR1 MNHNS and CDR2 SASEGT. The CDR3 loop spans 14 amino acids. The germline V and J ends were trimmed by 3 bases and 2 bases, with 10 bases remaining between them. CDR3 sequence reads: CASSEFPVNYGYTF. The CDR3 DNA follows: TGTGCCAGCAGTGAGTTTCCGGTAAACTATGGCTACACCTTC.

This chain uses TRBV12-3 or TRBV12-4 with TRBJ1-4; D is unclear. V was pared by 5 bases and J by 8 bases, with 12 bases between. This CDR3 spans 13 amino acids. CDR3 in DNA: TGTGCCAGCAGTGATTTAAACGGAGAAAAACTGTTTTTT. The encoded protein is CASSDLNGEKLFF.

This clone was counted between two and nine times. The chain couples TRBV29-1 to TRBJ1-1, with D perhaps TRBD1 (5 bases). Germline CDR1 and CDR2: SQVTM and ANQGSEA. Trimming pared 5 bases from V and 2 bases from J, leaving 12 bases between. This CDR3 region has 13 residues. In nucleotides, the CDR3 is TGCAGCGTTTCCGGGGCAAGCAACACTGAAGCTTTCTTT. This gives the protein CSVSGASNTEAFF.

The chain recombines TRBV28 with TRBJ1-1; D not certain. Germline values: CDR1 MDHEN, CDR2 SYDVKM. V was cut by 6 bases and J by 10 bases, with 15 bases left in between. There are 12 residues in the CDR3. CDR3 amino acids: CASSLPRDGAFF. CDR3 coding DNA: TGTGCCAGCAGCCTCCCCCGTGATGGAGCTTTCTTT.